These 14 T cell receptor beta chains were sequenced from one sample in a study of CD8+ T cells in alopecia areata. cDNA serving as the sequencing template came from extracted, reverse transcribed RNA. Profiled with immunoSEQ multiplex PCR; TCRdb holds only in-frame clones, not every one. This table has hundreds of thousands of clones, about 68% appearing once. The specimen comprised CD4+ T cells sorted from blood, sampled at week 0. The receptors come from a human donor with alopecia areata.

This rearrangement joins TRBV30 to TRBJ1-1, with 7 bases that match TRBD1. Trimming cost V 5 bases and J 4 bases; bases outside gene matches: 7. Germline lookup yields CDR1 GTSNPN and CDR2 SVGIG (reference sequence). The length of the CDR3 is 13 residues. DNA for the CDR3: TGTGCCTGGTATGCAGGGGGAAGCACTGAAGCTTTCTTT. Encoded protein: CAWYAGGSTEAFF.

The rearrangement joins TRBV6-5 to TRBJ2-3; 8 bases are shared with TRBD2. V lost 0 bases and J lost 4; bases outside the gene matches: 6. The CDR3 is 16 amino acids. The germline CDR1 and CDR2 sequences are MNHEY and SVGAGI. CDR3: CASSYSGGGPSDTQYF. CDR3 DNA: TGTGCCAGCAGTTACTCCGGGGGGGGGCCGTCAGATACGCAGTATTTT.

This chain joins TRBV15 and TRBJ2-5; D not certain. Trimming stripped 2 bases from V and 5 bases from J, with 9 bases between. The CDR3 extends over 13 amino acids. Germline V gene data show CDR1 as LNHNV and CDR2 as YYDKDF (reference sequence). The CDR3 loop is CATSRIGWETQYF. Here the CDR3 DNA reads TGTGCCACCAGCAGAATAGGGTGGGAGACCCAGTACTTC.

This clone was found once. The genes are TRBV29-1 and TRBJ1-1; the D gene is possibly TRBD1 (5 bases). Trimming took off 2 bases at V and 1 base at J, with 8 bases between the two ends. Germline V gives CDR1 SQVTM, CDR2 ANQGSEA. The length of the CDR3 is 13 residues. CDR3 in amino acids: CSVERRGNTEAFF. The CDR3 DNA reads as TGCAGCGTTGAAAGAAGGGGGAACACTGAAGCTTTCTTT.

The chain links TRBV5-1 to TRBJ1-1; D might be TRBD1 (5 bases). V was shortened by 4 bases and J by 1 base, with 5 bases between the two germline ends. The CDR3 loop spans 12 amino acids. The germline CDR1 and CDR2 sequences are SGHRS and YFSETQ. The CDR3 DNA reads TGCGCCAGCAGCCAGGGGAACACTGAAGCTTTCTTT. Encoded protein: CASSQGNTEAFF.

V and J are TRBV7-3 and TRBJ1-1, with 7 bases fitting TRBD1. CDR1 and CDR2 (germline): SGHTA, FQGTGA. The V gene end was trimmed by 4 bases and the J gene end by 2 bases; junction bases not matched to a gene: 1. The CDR3 is 13 residues long. Here the CDR3 DNA reads TGTGCCAGCAGCTGGGACAGAAACACTGAAGCTTTCTTT. This codes for CASSWDRNTEAFF.

The rearrangement links TRBV25-1 to TRBJ2-7, with 7 bases that match TRBD1. This CDR3 spans 14 amino acids. With 5 bases clipped from V and 2 bases from J, the junction kept 6 bases outside the gene matches. Germline lookup yields CDR1 MGHDK and CDR2 SYGVNS. The CDR3 DNA reads as TGTGCCAGCAGTATCCTGACAGGGCCCTACGAGCAGTACTTC. This codes for CASSILTGPYEQYF.

V gene TRBV27 combines with J gene TRBJ2-4, with D perhaps being TRBD1 or TRBD2 (5 bases each). Germline-derived CDR1 and CDR2 are MNHEY and SMNVEV (reference sequence). The CDR3 runs to 14 residues. V was trimmed by 2 bases and J by 5 bases, leaving 10 bases between them. CDR3 region: CASSLIGDQNIQYF. The CDR3 DNA reads as TGTGCCAGCAGTTTAATCGGGGACCAAAACATTCAGTACTTC.

The J gene is TRBJ2-7, the V gene TRBV5-1, with D possibly being TRBD2 (5 bases). This CDR3 is built from 13 residues. V was trimmed by 7 bases and J by 3 bases, leaving 14 bases between them. Looked up from germline, CDR1 is SGHRS and CDR2 is YFSETQ. The CDR3 DNA reads TGCGCCAGCGGCGAGGGAGTTTTCTACGAGCAGTACTTC. Its protein is CASGEGVFYEQYF.

This chain links TRBV5-1 with TRBJ2-3; 8 bases map to TRBD2. The CDR3 has 14 amino acids. V shed 4 bases, J shed 11 bases, and the junction held 12 bases outside the gene matches. CDR1 and CDR2 from the germline V gene are SGHRS and YFSETQ. The CDR3, as DNA: TGCGCCAGCAGCCTTGACCTAGCGGGTTTCAAGCAGTATTTT. It translates to CASSLDLAGFKQYF.

Only one count was recorded for this clone. The rearrangement joins TRBV27 to TRBJ2-7, with D unresolved. Trimming pared 5 bases from V and 7 bases from J, leaving 15 bases between. The CDR3 extends over 13 amino acids. Germline V CDR1 and CDR2: MNHEY, SMNVEV (reference sequence). CDR3: CASSPRHAGEQYF. CDR3 DNA: TGTGCCAGCAGTCCCCGACACGCCGGGGAGCAGTACTTC.

The rearrangement joins TRBV7-9 to TRBJ2-7; D unclear. The germline V gene has CDR1 SEHNR and CDR2 FQNEAQ (reference sequence). The CDR3 spans 13 residues. The V gene lost 1 base and the J gene lost 12 bases, with 16 bases spanning the gap. CDR3 amino acids: CASSLGGSLRWYF. CDR3 DNA sequence: TGTGCCAGCAGCTTAGGGGGTTCCTTGAGGTGGTACTTC.

This clone has just a few counts. The J gene is TRBJ2-1, the V gene TRBV11-2, with D perhaps TRBD1 (6 bases). CDR3 size: 15 residues. The germline V gene encodes CDR1 SGHAT and CDR2 FQNNGV. Trimming removed 4 bases from V and 4 bases from J, with 14 bases in between. In DNA form, the CDR3 reads TGTGCCAGCAGCTCTATACAGGGCTCGTACAATGAGCAGTTCTTC. It specifies CASSSIQGSYNEQFF.

CDR3: CASSQDMTGDEYGYTF. The CDR3 coding sequence is TGTGCCAGCAGCCAAGATATGACAGGGGACGAATATGGCTACACCTTC. V and J are TRBV14 and TRBJ1-2, with TRBD1 matching over 8 bases. Losses at the gene ends were 0 bases for V and 5 bases for J; bases not matched to a gene: 8. This CDR3 has 16 amino acids. The germline V gene has CDR1 SGHDN and CDR2 FVKESK.